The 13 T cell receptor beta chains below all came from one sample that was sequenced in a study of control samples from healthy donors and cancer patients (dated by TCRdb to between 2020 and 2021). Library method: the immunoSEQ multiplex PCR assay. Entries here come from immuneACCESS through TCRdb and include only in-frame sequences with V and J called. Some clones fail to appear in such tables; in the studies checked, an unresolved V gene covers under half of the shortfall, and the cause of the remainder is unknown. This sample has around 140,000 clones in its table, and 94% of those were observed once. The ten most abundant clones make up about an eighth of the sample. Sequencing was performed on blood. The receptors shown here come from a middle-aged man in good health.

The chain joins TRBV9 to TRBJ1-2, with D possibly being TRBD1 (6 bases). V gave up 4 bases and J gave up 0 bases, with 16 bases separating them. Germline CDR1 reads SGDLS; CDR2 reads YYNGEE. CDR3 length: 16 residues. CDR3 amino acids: CASSHNRDNPNYGYTF. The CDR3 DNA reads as TGTGCCAGCAGCCATAACCGGGACAACCCTAACTATGGCTACACCTTC.

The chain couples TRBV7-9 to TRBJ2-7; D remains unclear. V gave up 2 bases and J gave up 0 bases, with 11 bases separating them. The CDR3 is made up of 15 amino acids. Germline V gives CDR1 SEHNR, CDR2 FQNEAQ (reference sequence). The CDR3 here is CASSLPPRSSYEQYF. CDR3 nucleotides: TGTGCCAGCAGCTTACCTCCACGTAGCTCCTACGAGCAGTACTTC.

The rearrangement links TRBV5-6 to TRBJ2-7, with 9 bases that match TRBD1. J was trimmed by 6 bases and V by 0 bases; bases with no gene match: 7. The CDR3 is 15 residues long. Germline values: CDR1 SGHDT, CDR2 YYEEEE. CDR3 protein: CASSLGGQGIGEQYF. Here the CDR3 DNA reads TGTGCCAGCAGCTTGGGGGGACAGGGAATCGGCGAGCAGTACTTC.

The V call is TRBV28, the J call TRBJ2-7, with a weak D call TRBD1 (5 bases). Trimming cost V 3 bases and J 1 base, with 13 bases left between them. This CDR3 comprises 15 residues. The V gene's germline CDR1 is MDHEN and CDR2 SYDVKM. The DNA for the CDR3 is TGTGCCAGCAGTTTCCGACAGTCAGGATCCTACGAGCAGTACTTC. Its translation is CASSFRQSGSYEQYF.

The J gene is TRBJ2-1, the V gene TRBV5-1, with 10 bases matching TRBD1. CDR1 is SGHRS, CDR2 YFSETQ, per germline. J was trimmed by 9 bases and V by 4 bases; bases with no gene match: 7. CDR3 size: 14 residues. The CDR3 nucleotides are TGCGCCAGCAGCCAGGGACAGGGGAAAGGTGAGCAGTTCTTC. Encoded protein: CASSQGQGKGEQFF.

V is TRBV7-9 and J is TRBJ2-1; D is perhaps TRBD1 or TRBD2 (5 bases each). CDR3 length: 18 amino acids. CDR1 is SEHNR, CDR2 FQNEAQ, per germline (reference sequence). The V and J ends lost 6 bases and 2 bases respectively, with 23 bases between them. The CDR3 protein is CASRSPHRGHRAYNEQFF. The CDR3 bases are TGTGCCAGCAGATCCCCCCATCGGGGCCATCGTGCCTACAATGAGCAGTTCTTC.

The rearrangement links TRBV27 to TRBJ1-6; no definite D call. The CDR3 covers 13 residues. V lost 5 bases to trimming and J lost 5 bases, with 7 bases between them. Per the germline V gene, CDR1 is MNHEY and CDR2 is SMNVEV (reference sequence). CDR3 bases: TGTGCCAGCAGTCGAGGGAATAATTCACCCCTCCACTTT. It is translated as CASSRGNNSPLHF.

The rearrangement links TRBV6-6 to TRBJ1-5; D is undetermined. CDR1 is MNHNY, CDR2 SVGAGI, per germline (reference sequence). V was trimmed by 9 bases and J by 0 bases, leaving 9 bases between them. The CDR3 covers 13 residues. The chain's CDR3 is CASTFTSNQPQHF. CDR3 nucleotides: TGTGCCAGTACCTTCACTAGCAATCAGCCCCAGCATTTT.

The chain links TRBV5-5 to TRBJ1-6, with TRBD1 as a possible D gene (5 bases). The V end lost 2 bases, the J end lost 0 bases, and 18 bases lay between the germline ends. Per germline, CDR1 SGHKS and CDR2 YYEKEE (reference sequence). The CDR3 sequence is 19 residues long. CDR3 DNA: TGTGCCAGCAGCTTTACCGGGACGCTGACCAGCTCCTATAATTCACCCCTCCACTTT. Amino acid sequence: CASSFTGTLTSSYNSPLHF.

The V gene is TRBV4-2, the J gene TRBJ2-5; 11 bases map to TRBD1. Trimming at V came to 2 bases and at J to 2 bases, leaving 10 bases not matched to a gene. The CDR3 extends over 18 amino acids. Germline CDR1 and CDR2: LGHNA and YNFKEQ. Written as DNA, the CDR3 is TGTGCCAGCAGCCAAAATTACCCGGGACAGGGGGTGCAAGAGACCCAGTACTTC. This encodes CASSQNYPGQGVQETQYF.

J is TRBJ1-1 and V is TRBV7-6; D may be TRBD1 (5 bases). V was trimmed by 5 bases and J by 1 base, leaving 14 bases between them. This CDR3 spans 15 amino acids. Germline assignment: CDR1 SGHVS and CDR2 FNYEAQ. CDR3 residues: CASSPPGLRNTEAFF. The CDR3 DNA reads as TGTGCCAGCAGCCCCCCGGGGCTGAGGAACACTGAAGCTTTCTTT.

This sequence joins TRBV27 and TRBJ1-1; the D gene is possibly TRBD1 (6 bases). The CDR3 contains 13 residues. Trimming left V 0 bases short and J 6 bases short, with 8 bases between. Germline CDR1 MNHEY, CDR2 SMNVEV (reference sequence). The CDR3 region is CASSLSWTAEAFF. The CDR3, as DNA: TGTGCCAGCAGTTTATCGTGGACAGCTGAAGCTTTCTTT.

This CDR3 reads CAISVEGGNSPLHF. The CDR3 nucleotides read TGTGCCATCAGTGTTGAGGGGGGTAATTCACCCCTCCACTTT. V and J are TRBV10-3 and TRBJ1-6; possibly TRBD1 for D (6 bases). The germline CDR1 and CDR2 sequences are ENHRY and SYGVKD. V gave up 4 bases and J gave up 6 bases, with 10 bases separating them. This CDR3 contains 14 residues.